The T cell receptor (beta chain) under discussion was sequenced for a study of STAT3 mutations in large granular lymphocyte leukemia. Study-level findings and limits: In several patients, dominant TCR clone burden exceeded STAT3 mutant burden, suggesting STAT3 mutation arose secondarily. All newly emerging clones after therapy were STAT3 wild type. At least one immunodominant TCR beta clonotype appeared in every T-cell large granular lymphocyte leukemia patient.

Method: immunoSEQ multiplex PCR; TCRdb's copy keeps in-frame clones and lacks some. The sample gives 1,500 to 2,000 clones, 62% of which show up once; more than 60% is in the top ten. Trimming left V 0 bases short and J 4 bases short, with 12 bases between. The germline V gene has CDR1 ENHRY and CDR2 SYGVKD. The CDR3 extends over 16 amino acids. Comment on this clone: Its antigen is not identified.

The chain uses TRBV10-3 and TRBJ2-2; TRBD2 might be the D (5 bases). Sequencing input: peripheral blood mononuclear cells. The TCR comes from a man in his 60s with T-cell large granular lymphocyte leukemia. Some clones in this sample may be carry-over from other donors' samples. The CDR3 spells CAISESRTGFTGELFF. For the CDR3, the DNA is TGTGCCATCAGTGAGTCGCGAACGGGGTTCACCGGGGAGCTGTTTTTT.